This T cell receptor beta chain was retrieved from a study of beta chain features in type 1 diabetes. With regard to this clone: What it recognizes is unknown. One end of the junction fails to match germline, which may point to a read error.

The CDR3 is made up of 17 amino acids. Germline CDR1 is SSHAT and CDR2 is FNYEAQ (reference sequence). General study findings and limits: Significant though moderate, a shortening of TCRB CDR3s appeared in all four CD4+ subsets of Type 1 diabetes patients. Although PCR might favor shorter templates, it would do so equally in patients and controls.

The isolated RNA, all of it, was reverse transcribed, so expressed TCRB transcripts were what got sequenced. Clones were read by immunoSEQ multiplex PCR, and TCRdb kept only the in-frame ones, dropping some. The sample has hundreds of thousands of clones; 11% to 15% are singletons. The genes are TRBV7-7 and TRBJ2-6, with D perhaps TRBD1 (5 bases). This clonotype originated in a man younger than 30 with type 1 diabetes. The sample comprised naive CD4+ T cells from blood. DNA of the CDR3: TGTGCTAGCAGCTTGGAAGACAGCCGCTCTGGGGCCAACGTCCTGACTTTC. Protein product: CASSLEDSRSGANVLTF.